This passage covers 7 T cell receptor beta chains from one sample sequenced in a study of CD8 T cells in ankylosing spondylitis. MiXCR was run by TCRdb on the 5' RACE reads, yielding one entry per CDR3 protein. The sample lists about 100,000 distinct CDR3 sequences, about 9.1% occurring once. The specimen sequenced was blood, either unsorted or a sorted T cell fraction (not recorded which). The receptors were sampled from a male donor with ankylosing spondylitis or in good health (not recorded which).

Remarks on this clonotype: A much larger clonotype is one base distant, so this may be a read error. J is TRBJ1-1 and V is TRBV11-3; D ambiguous. The CDR3 loop spans 14 amino acids. Germline V gene data show CDR1 as SGHNT and CDR2 as YENEEA. The CDR3 DNA follows: TGTACCAGCAGCTTAGGTGCAGAGAACACTGAAGCTTTCTTT. The encoded protein is CTSSLGAENTEAFF.

This clonotype has a handful of counts. The chain has TRBV7-9 and TRBJ2-3; TRBD1 is a possible D gene (6 bases). The CDR3 loop spans 16 amino acids. Trimming took 0 bases from V and 3 from J, leaving 13 bases between them. CDR1 and CDR2 from the germline V gene are SEHNR and FQNEAQ (reference sequence). CDR3: CASSLAGAPGTDTQYF. CDR3 sequence (DNA): TGTGCCAGCAGCTTAGCGGGGGCCCCAGGGACAGATACGCAGTATTTT.

This chain joins TRBV12-3 or TRBV12-4 and TRBJ1-6; D remains unclear. The CDR3 totals 15 residues. Trimming left V 5 bases short and J 3 bases short, with 11 bases between. CDR3 sequence: CASSQQPHYNSPLHF. The CDR3 bases are TGTGCCAGCAGTCAGCAACCCCACTATAATTCACCCCTCCACTTT.

In its sample, this clonotype was seen a few times. The chain recombines TRBV4-1 with TRBJ1-5; tentatively, D is TRBD1 (6 bases). CDR1 and CDR2 (germline): MGHRA, YSYEKL. The CDR3 contains 15 residues. V lost 2 bases to trimming and J lost 6 bases, with 14 bases between them. The CDR3 is CASSQHNRAVQPQHF. The DNA of the CDR3 is TGCGCCAGCAGCCAACACAACAGGGCGGTTCAGCCCCAGCATTTT.

This clonotype was seen many times. V usage is TRBV30 and J usage is TRBJ1-4, with D possibly matching TRBD1 (6 bases). The CDR3 spans 12 residues. Germline V gene data show CDR1 as GTSNPN and CDR2 as SVGIG (reference sequence). V was clipped by 2 bases and J by 8 bases, with 9 bases between them. The CDR3 DNA sequence: TGTGCCTGGAGTTATACAGGGGAAAAACTGTTTTTT. The encoded protein is CAWSYTGEKLFF.

This clonotype was picked up many times. This chain links TRBV6-6 with TRBJ2-3; 10 nucleotides agree with TRBD1. CDR3 length: 15 amino acids. Per germline, CDR1 MNHNY and CDR2 SVGAGI (reference sequence). J lost 3 bases, V lost 6 bases, and 6 bases had no gene match. DNA for the CDR3: TGTGCCAGCAGACCGGGACAGGGGCCAACAGATACGCAGTATTTT. It specifies CASRPGQGPTDTQYF.

This clonotype was found many times. The chain employs TRBV3-1 and TRBJ1-1; TRBD1 matches at 8 bases. This CDR3 is 13 amino acids long. The ends lost 7 bases at V and 1 base at J; junction bases unmatched: 2. The V gene's germline CDR1 is LGHDT and CDR2 YNNKEL (reference sequence). The CDR3 region is CASIDRGNTEAFF. Written as DNA, the CDR3 is TGTGCCAGCATTGACAGGGGGAACACTGAAGCTTTCTTT. The whole variable domain, filled in from reference TRBV3-1 and TRBJ1-1, reads DTAVSQTPKYLVTQMGNDKSIKCEQNLGHDTMYWYKQDSKKFLKIMFSYNNKELIINETVPNRFSPKSPDKAHLNLHINSLELGDSAVYFCASIDRGNTEAFFGQGTRLTVV.